Listed here is a single T cell receptor beta chain. The antigen is not known. Sequencing used immunoSEQ v3. This table comes from immunoSEQ multiplex PCR, and its TCRdb copy is limited to in-frame clones, with some not included. The repertoire consists of about 21,000 clones, with about 70% occurring once and the leading ten covering almost 2%. Germline lookup yields CDR1 SGHRS and CDR2 YFSETQ. The CDR3 runs to 13 residues. The V gene lost 4 bases and the J gene lost 4 bases, with 11 bases spanning the gap. The data derive from a study of TIL therapy for anti-PD-1-resistant metastatic lung cancer. Points from the study as a whole: Patients were highly selected, enriched for treatment-naive, never-smoker and oncogene-addicted cases. Infused TIL clonotypes partially replaced the baseline blood repertoire, then decayed over months.

Described time point: pre-treatment sample, taken before nivolumab and TIL therapy. Material: blood, obtained at baseline. The J gene is TRBJ2-5, the V gene TRBV5-1; D is uncertain. The origin of this receptor is a person aged 25-79 years with non-small cell lung cancer. Written as DNA, the CDR3 is TGCGCCAGCAGCAAGCTAGGTATAGAGACCCAGTACTTC. It is translated as CASSKLGIETQYF.